This T cell receptor beta chain stems from a study of shared clonotypes between healthy human individuals (dated by TCRdb to about 2020). Study-wide context: The cohort included three men and a couple of women between 18 and 49 years of age. For each donor, CD4 naive and CD4 memory were each run on three plates, CD8 naive on two plates, and CD8 memory on one plate. To estimate repertoire size and how much clonotypes are shared between individuals, the study performed deep sequencing of blood TCR repertoires from 4 to 6 healthy adults. To increase sequencing depth and limit assay-specific biases, TCR repertoire library preparation and sequencing were carried out by different laboratories using diverse techniques. Each donor's leukapheresis produced roughly between roughly 0.85 and 9.5 billion PBMCs. The research as a whole found: Compared with non-shared clonotypes, clonotypes shared by all four sorted-subset donors had higher generation probabilities. Estimated clonotype richness was generally larger for naive than for memory subsets. Across a few donors, about 5.2% of naive CD4, approximately 3.6% of naive CD8, about 2.3% of memory CD4, and under 0.45% of memory CD8 clonotypes were shared. Based on pairwise subsampling, the degree of clonotype sharing among donors was expected to be affected by sequencing depth. Incomplete sequencing was indicated by rarefaction of sorted-subset datasets, despite the large sequencing depth. Sampling was limited to blood, and TCR repertoires in tissue likely differ from TCR repertoires in blood. The genetic and exposure-history diversity represented was limited by the small number of donors.

For this clone: The antigen this receptor binds is unknown. Base qualities are not provided; no much larger clone lies one nucleotide away.

TCR CDR3 regions were amplified from genomic DNA by multiplex PCR using the deep immunoSEQ assay. For each cell subset, the extracted genomic DNA was distributed evenly across all wells of several immunoSEQ 96-well plates, and each plate served as one replicate. Each replicate PCR for sorted subsets received roughly 0.2 ug genomic DNA, equal to roughly 33,000 T cell genomes. Purified libraries were measured with a Qubit 3.0 fluorometer, size-checked on a Bioanalyzer 2100, and measured again with the KAPA Library Quantification kit. Every immunoSEQ 96-well plate was sequenced on a separate single-read 150-cycle Illumina NextSeq 550 flow cell. In the original analysis: The immunoSEQ output contained only junctional sequences without quality scores, so filtering could not match that applied to full-length reads. Sequences were annotated with PyIR, a Python wrapper for IgBLAST v1.9, using IMGT germline references to assign V/J genes and CDR3. Reads with weak V/J assignments (E-value above 1e-6), missing CDR3, stop codons, out-of-frame junctions, or ambiguous translated residues were removed. V3J clonotypes were defined by identical inferred V gene, J gene, and CDR3 amino acid sequence. Percentage overlap between repertoires was calculated by dividing the number of shared unique clonotypes by the size of the smaller repertoire. Richness of each repertoire was evaluated using RTK rarefaction, the Chao1 estimator, and Recon v2.1 estimates of unobserved clonotypes. Generation probabilities were computed with OLGA for all TCRbeta clonotypes obtained by the gDNA method from a few donors. TCRdb took over this immuneACCESS table, retaining in-frame rearrangements with V and J assigned. Such tables are incomplete; in checked studies, under half of the missing clones stem from an unresolved V gene, and the remainder is unexplained. The D gene and trimming were derived from the DNA, and the V and J assignments and clone size from that table. The sample table contains 850,000 to 1,200,000 clones; only one count was recorded for under 80% of them. The ten largest make up about 1.5% of the sample.

The germline V gene sets CDR1 to MNHNS and CDR2 to SASEGT. The CDR3, cysteine through phenylalanine, is 12 amino acids long. Here the CDR3 DNA is all that survives: 36 bases in frame from base 1. V loses 7 bases, J loses 10 bases, and the germline ends lie 11 bases apart. Donors were healthy HIV-negative adults with no recently reported acute infections or vaccinations. Every donor was a Caucasian adult living in Nashville, Tennessee, USA. CD4+ T cells were enriched through magnetic negative selection, after which naive cells were positively selected on CD45RA and the remaining negative fraction served as the memory subset. Blood was obtained by leukapheresis, after which PBMCs were separated by Ficoll-Histopaque density gradient centrifugation and cryopreserved in liquid nitrogen vapor phase. Purity and quantity of every magnetically sorted T cell population were checked by analytical flow cytometry. From each sorted fraction, genomic DNA was isolated and quantified by UV absorbance on a Nanodrop 2000c.

Sequencing was performed on memory CD4+ T cells sorted from blood. What the cell subset or site label conveys for this sample: CD45RA-negative fraction. This sequence uses TRBV6-1 and TRBJ1-6; the D segment cannot be called with confidence. This receptor was identified in a man younger than 35 in good health. The CDR3 in this case is CASNRAGSPLHF. The nucleotides read TGTGCCAGCAATCGGGCTGGATCACCCCTCCACTTT.